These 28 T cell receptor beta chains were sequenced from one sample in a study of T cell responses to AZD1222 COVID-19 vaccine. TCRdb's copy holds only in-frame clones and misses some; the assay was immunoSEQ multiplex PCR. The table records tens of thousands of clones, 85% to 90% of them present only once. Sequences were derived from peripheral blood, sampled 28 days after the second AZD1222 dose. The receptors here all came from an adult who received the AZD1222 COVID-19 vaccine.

In DNA form, the CDR3 reads TGTGCCAGCTCACCTCGGGCAGATAACTATGGCTACACCTTC. Encoded protein: CASSPRADNYGYTF. The chain links TRBV18 to TRBJ1-2; D unresolved. This CDR3 is 14 amino acids long. Trimming took off 3 bases at V and 1 base at J, with 9 bases between the two ends. The germline V gene encodes CDR1 KGHSH and CDR2 LQKENI.

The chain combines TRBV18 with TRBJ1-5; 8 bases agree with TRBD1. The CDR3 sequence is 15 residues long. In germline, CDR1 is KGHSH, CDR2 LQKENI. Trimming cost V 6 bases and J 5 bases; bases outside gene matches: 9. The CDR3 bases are TGTGCCAGCTCCCTCCGAGGGACAGGCGATCAGCCCCAGCATTTT. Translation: CASSLRGTGDQPQHF. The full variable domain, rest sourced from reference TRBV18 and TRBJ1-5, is NAGVMQNPRHLVRRRGQEARLRCSPMKGHSHVYWYRQLPEEGLKFMVYLQKENIIDESGMPKERFSAEFPKEGPSILRIQQVVRGDSAAYFCASSLRGTGDQPQHFGDGTRLSIL.

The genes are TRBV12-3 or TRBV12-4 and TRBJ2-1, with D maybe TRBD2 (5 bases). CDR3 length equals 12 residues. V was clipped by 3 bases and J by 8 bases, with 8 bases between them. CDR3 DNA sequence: TGTGCCAGCAGTTTCGGAGGACATGAGCAGTTCTTC. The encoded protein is CASSFGGHEQFF.

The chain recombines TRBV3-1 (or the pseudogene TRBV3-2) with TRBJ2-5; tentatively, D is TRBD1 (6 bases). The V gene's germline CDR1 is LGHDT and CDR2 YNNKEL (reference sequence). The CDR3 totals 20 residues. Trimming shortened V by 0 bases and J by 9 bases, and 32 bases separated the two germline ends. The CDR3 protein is CASSQDSVTPEGYFKGAQYF. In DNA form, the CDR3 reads TGTGCCAGCAGCCAAGATTCGGTGACCCCTGAGGGGTACTTTAAGGGGGCCCAGTACTTC.

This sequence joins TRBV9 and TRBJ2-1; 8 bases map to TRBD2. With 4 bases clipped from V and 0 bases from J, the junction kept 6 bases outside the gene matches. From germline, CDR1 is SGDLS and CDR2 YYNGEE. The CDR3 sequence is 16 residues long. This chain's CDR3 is CASSYRAGVSYNEQFF. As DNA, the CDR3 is TGTGCCAGCAGCTACCGAGCGGGAGTCTCCTACAATGAGCAGTTCTTC. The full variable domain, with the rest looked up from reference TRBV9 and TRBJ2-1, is DSGVTQTPKHLITATGQRVTLRCSPRSGDLSVYWYQQSLDQGLQFLIQYYNGEERAKGNILERFSAQQFPDLHSELNLSSLELGDSALYFCASSYRAGVSYNEQFFGPGTRLTVL.

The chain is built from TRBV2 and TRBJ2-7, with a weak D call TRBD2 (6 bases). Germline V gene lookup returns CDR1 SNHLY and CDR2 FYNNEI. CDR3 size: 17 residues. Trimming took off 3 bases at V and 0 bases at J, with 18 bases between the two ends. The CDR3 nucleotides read TGTGCCAGCAGTGACTCCAGCCTAGCGCGAAGCTCCTACGAGCAGTACGTC. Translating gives CASSDSSLARSSYEQYV.

In nucleotides, the CDR3 is TGTGCCAGTAGTATGAACCCCCCCAGCGGGAGGGCCCTTGAGCAGTTCTTC. This sequence encodes CASSMNPPSGRALEQFF. The chain recombines TRBV19 with TRBJ2-1, with 10 bases matching TRBD2. There are 17 residues in the CDR3. V dropped 3 bases and J dropped 9; count of bases not matched to a gene: 14. Germline V lookup: CDR1 LNHDA, CDR2 SQIVND (reference sequence).

CDR3 region: CASSSNYRGRGTEAFF. In DNA, the CDR3 is TGCGCCAGCAGTTCAAACTACAGGGGTCGAGGCACTGAAGCTTTCTTT. This chain connects TRBV5-1 to TRBJ1-1, with 7 positions matching TRBD1. J was trimmed by 4 bases and V by 5 bases; bases with no gene match: 14. The germline gives CDR1 SGHRS, CDR2 YFSETQ. The CDR3 length is 16 residues. Combining the CDR3 with reference TRBV5-1 and TRBJ1-1 gives the whole variable domain KAGVTQTPRYLIKTRGQQVTLSCSPISGHRSVSWYQQTPGQGLQFLFEYFSETQRNKGNFPGRFSGRQFSNSRSEMNVSTLELGDSALYLCASSSNYRGRGTEAFFGQGTRLTVV.

As DNA, the CDR3 is TGTGCCAGCCGCTCAGTGAACACTGAAGCTTTCTTT. As protein: CASRSVNTEAFF. The chain joins TRBV2 to TRBJ1-1; D call uncertain. In germline, CDR1 is SNHLY, CDR2 FYNNEI. V dropped 8 bases and J dropped 0 bases, with 7 bases sitting between them. The CDR3 loop spans 12 amino acids.

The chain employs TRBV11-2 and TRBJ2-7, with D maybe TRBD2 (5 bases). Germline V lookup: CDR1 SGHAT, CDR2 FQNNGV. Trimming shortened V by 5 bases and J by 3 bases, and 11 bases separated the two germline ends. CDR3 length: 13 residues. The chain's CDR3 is CASSQGEGYEQYF. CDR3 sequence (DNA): TGTGCCAGCAGCCAAGGAGAGGGCTACGAGCAGTACTTC.

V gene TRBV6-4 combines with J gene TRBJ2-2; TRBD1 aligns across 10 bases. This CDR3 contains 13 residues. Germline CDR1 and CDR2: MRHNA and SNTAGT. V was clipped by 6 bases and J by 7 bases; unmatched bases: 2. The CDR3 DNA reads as TGTGCCAGCAGGACAGGGGGCCACGGGGAGCTGTTTTTT. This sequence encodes CASRTGGHGELFF.

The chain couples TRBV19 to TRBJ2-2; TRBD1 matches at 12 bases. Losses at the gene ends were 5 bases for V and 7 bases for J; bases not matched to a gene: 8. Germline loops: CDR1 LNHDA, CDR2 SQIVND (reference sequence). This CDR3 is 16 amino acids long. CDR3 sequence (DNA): TGTGCCAGTAGTGCCAGGGACAGGGGGCGGGGCGGGGAGCTGTTTTTT. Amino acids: CASSARDRGRGGELFF.

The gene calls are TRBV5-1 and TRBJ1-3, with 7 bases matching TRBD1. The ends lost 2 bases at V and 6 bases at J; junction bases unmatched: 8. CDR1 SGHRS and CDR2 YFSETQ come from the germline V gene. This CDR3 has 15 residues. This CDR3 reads CASSFTGDSVNTIYF. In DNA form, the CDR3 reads TGCGCCAGCAGCTTCACAGGGGACTCGGTAAACACCATATATTTT.

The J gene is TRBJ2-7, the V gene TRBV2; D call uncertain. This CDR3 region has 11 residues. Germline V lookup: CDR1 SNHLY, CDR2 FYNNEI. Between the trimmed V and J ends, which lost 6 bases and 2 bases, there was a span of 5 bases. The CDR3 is CASRGAYEQYF. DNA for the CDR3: TGTGCCAGCAGAGGCGCCTACGAGCAGTACTTC.

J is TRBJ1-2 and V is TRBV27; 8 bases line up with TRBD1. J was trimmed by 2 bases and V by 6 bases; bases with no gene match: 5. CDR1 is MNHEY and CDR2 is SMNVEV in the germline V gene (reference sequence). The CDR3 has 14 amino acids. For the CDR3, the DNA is TGTGCCAGCAGGCACAGGGGGACGAACTATGGCTACACCTTC. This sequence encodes CASRHRGTNYGYTF.

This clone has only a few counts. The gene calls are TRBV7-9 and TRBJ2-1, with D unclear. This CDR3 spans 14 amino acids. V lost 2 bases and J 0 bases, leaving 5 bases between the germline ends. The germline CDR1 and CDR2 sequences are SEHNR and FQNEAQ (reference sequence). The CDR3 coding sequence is TGTGCCAGCAGCTTAATCAGCTCCTACAATGAGCAGTTCTTC. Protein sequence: CASSLISSYNEQFF.

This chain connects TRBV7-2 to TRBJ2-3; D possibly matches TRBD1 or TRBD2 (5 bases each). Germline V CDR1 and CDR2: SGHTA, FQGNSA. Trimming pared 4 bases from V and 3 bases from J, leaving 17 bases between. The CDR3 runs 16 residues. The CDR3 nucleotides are TGTGCCAGCAGCTCCCTATCCAGGGAGTGGACAGATACGCAGTATTTT. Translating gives CASSSLSREWTDTQYF.

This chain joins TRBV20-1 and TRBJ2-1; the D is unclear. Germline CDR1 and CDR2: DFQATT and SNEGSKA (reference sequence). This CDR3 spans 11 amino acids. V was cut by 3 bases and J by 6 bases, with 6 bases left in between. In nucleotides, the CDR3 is TGCAGTGCTAGCTCCATCAATGAGCAGTTCTTC. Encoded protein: CSASSINEQFF.

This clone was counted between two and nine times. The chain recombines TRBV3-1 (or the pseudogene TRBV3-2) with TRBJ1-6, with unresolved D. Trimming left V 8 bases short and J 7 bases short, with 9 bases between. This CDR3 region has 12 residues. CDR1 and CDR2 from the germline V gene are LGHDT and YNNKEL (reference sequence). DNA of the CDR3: TGTGCCAGCCAGGCAGCCAATTCACCCCTCCACTTT. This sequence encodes CASQAANSPLHF.

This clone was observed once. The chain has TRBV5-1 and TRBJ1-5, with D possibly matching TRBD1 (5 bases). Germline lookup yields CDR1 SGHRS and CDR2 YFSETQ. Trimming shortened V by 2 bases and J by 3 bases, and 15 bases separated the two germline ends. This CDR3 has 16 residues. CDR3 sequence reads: CASSLSGSNNNQPQHF. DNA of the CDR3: TGCGCCAGCAGCTTATCAGGGTCGAATAACAATCAGCCCCAGCATTTT.

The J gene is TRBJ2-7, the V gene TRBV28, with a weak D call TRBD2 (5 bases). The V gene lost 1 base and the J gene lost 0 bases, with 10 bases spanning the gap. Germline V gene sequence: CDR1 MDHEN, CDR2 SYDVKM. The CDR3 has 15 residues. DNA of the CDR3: TGTGCCAGCAGTTTATTGAGAGGGCTCTCCTACGAGCAGTACTTC. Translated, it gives CASSLLRGLSYEQYF.

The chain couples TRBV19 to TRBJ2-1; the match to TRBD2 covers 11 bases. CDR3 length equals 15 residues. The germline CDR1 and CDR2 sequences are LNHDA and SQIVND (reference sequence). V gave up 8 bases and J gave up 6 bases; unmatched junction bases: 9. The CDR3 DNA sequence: TGTGCCAGTCGAGCTAGCGGGAGGTTGGGCAATGAGCAGTTCTTC. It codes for CASRASGRLGNEQFF.

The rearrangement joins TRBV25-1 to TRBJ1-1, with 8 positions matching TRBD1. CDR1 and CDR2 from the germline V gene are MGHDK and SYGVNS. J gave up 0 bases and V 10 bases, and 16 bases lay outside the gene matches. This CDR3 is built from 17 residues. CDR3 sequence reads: CATRTGTGRRMNTEAFF. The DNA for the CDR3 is TGTGCCACCCGAACCGGGACAGGCCGAAGGATGAACACTGAAGCTTTCTTT.

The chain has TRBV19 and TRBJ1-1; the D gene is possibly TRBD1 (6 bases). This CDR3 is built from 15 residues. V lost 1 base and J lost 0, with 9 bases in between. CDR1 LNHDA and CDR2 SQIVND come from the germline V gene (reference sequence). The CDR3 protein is CASSIGTAMNTEAFF. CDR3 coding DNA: TGTGCCAGTAGTATAGGGACAGCAATGAACACTGAAGCTTTCTTT. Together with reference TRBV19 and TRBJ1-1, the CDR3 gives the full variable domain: DGGITQSPKYLFRKEGQNVTLSCEQNLNHDAMYWYRQDPGQGLRLIYYSQIVNDFQKGDIAEGYSVSREKKESFPLTVTSAQKNPTAFYLCASSIGTAMNTEAFFGQGTRLTVV.

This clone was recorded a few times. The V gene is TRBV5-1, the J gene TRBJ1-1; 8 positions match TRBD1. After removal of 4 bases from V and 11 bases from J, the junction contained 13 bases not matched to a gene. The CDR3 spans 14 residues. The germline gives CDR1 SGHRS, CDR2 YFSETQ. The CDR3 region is CASSTSGGAGVAFF. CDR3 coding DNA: TGCGCCAGCAGCACCTCAGGGGGCGCGGGAGTTGCTTTCTTT.

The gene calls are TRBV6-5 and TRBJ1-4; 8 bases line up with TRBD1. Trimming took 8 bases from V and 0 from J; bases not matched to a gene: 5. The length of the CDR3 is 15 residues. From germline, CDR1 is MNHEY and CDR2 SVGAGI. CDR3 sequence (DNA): TGTGCCAGCGGGCTGGACAGGGCAACTAATGAAAAACTGTTTTTT. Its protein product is CASGLDRATNEKLFF.

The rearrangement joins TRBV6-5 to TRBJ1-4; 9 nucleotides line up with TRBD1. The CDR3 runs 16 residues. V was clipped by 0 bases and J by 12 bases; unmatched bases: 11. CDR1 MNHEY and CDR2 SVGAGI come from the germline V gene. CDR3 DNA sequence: TGTGCCAGCAGTTACTCAGACCTTATACAGGGGGCGGAACTGTTTTTT. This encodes CASSYSDLIQGAELFF.

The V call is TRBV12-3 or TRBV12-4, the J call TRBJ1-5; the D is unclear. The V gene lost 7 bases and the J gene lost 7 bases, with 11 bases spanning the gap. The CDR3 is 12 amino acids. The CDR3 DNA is TGTGCCAGCACCCTGGGTACGCAGCCCCAGCATTTT. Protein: CASTLGTQPQHF.